This T cell receptor (beta chain) stems from a study of identical twins. Study-level findings and limits: Findings came from cross-sectional statistics, without long-term follow-up of donors. In monozygotic twins, models underestimated the sharing of out-of-frame TCR alpha.

The CDR3 sequence is 12 residues long. TCRdb fed the 5' RACE reads into MiXCR, producing one record per CDR3 protein. The sample includes hundreds of thousands of distinct CDR3 sequences, 9% to 15% seen only once; the top ten take around 1.5%. This clonotype was detected ten times or more. Antigen: not known. The junction differs from germline at one of its ends, possibly a read error. A further study also used this sample, focusing on yellow fever vaccine responses in identical twins. From that paper: Reportedly, twins' vaccine T cell responses looked partly convergent and partly personalized.

Input material: PBMCs. The receptor was isolated from a woman aged 18-29 years in good health. This sequence joins TRBV12-3 or TRBV12-4 and TRBJ2-3; D remains ambiguous. In DNA form, the CDR3 reads TGCGCCAGCAGCCCGTCTCCAGACACGCAGTATTTT. This codes for CASSPSPDTQYF.